The clone carrying this T cell receptor (beta chain) is medium-sized in the sample. The antigen is unknown. Molecular barcoded adaptors covering alpha/delta and beta/gamma chains were used on roughly 400 ng RNA. TCRdb reanalysed the reads using MiXCR and keeps one entry per CDR3 protein. The table has more than 55,000 distinct CDR3 sequences, less than 20% seen once. This entry is derived from a study of read filtering for tumor transcriptome and immune sequencing. V was pared by 1 base and J by 4 bases, with 8 bases between. This CDR3 has 13 residues. Germline CDR1 is DFQATT and CDR2 is SNEGSKA (reference sequence). Broader study findings: This fraction held mixed bone marrow immune cells after CD138-negative sorting.

The sample consisted of a population of CD138-negative cells sorted from bone marrow. This TCR came from a donor over 35 with multiple myeloma. V gene TRBV20-1 combines with J gene TRBJ2-1; no clear D gene. The chain's CDR3 is CSARVGGYNEQFF. In DNA, the CDR3 is TGCAGTGCTAGAGTCGGTGGGTACAATGAGCAGTTCTTC.